Only a few counts were recorded for the clone carrying this T cell receptor (beta chain). Its antigen is currently unknown. The time point denotes: patch test 2, 6 weeks after DPC sensitization. Treatment reported: therapeutic diphenylcyclopropenone sensitization with weekly scalp DPC. The library labeled individual cDNA molecules by adding unique molecular identifiers to them. TCRdb processed the RACE reads anew with MiXCR; each CDR3 protein has one entry. The table has about 140,000 distinct CDR3 sequences, about 10% seen once. V dropped 3 bases and J dropped 2 bases, with 4 bases sitting between them. The germline V gene has CDR1 WNHNN and CDR2 SYGVQD (reference sequence). The CDR3 length is 12 residues. The sample originates from a study of human T cells and chemical hapten exposure. Study-level findings and limits: There was a positive correlation between PT1 expanded TCR counts and patch test score. Expanded TCRs clustered into significantly more large CDR3 similarity groups than controls, the analysis revealed.

The V and J genes are TRBV10-1 and TRBJ1-2; D unclear. The sequence was obtained from a woman between 45 and 65 years old with alopecia areata. Some clones in this sample may be carry-over from other donors' samples. The specimen comprised whole blood, sampled in connection with sensitization to the hapten diphenylcyclopropenone (DPC). The CDR3 spells CASSDGNYGYTF. In DNA, the CDR3 is TGCGCCAGCAGTGACGGCAACTATGGCTACACCTTC.